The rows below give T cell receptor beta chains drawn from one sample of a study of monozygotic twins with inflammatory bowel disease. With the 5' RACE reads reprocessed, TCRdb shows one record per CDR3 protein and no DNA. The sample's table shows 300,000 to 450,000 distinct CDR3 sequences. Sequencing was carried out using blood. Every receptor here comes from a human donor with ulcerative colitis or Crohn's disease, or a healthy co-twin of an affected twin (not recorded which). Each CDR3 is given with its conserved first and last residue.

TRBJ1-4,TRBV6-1,CASSLSTTNEKLFF
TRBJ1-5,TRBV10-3,CAISDLGYLSNQPQHF
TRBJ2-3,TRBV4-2,CASSLRGTPTDTQYF
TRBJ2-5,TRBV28,CASSFGQGGEKTQYF
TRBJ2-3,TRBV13,CASSSAGLAGAYTDTQYF
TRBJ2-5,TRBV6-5,CASSYGSGGGETQYF
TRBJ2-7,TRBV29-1,CSVPGDRNLNEQYF
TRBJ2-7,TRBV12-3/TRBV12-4,CASSPGQGYEQYF
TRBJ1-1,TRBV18,CASSPSVYGTEAFF
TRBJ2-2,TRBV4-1,CASSQRGTGGTGELFF
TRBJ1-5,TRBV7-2,CARDHRMLYSNQPQHF
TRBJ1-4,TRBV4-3,CASSQDADREKLFF
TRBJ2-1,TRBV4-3,CASSQDRTGNNEQFF
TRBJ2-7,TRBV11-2,CASNPAGGAVVYEQYF
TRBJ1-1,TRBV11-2,CASSHLEGAGAFF
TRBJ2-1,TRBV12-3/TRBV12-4,CASSLGQPNNEQFF
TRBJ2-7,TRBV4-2,CASSRQDSYEQYF
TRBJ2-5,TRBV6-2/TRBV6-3,CASSGMPGGKTQYF
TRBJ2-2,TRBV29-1,CSVSRGDGELFF
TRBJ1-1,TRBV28,CASSGDRSGAFF
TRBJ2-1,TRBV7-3,CASSSRGTGGNNEQFF
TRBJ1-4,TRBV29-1,CSVSGTGGFREKLFF
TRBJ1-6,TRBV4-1,CASSQPDRDGYNSPLHF
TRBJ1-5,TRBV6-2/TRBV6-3,CASRNRNGAGQPQHF
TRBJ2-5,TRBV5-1,CASSSLAGTETQYF
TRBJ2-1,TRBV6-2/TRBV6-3,CASSYSANEQFF
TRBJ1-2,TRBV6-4,CASSAGQGIGYGYTF
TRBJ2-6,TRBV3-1,CASTFQGSGANVLTF
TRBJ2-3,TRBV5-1,CASSLTSGVTDTQYF
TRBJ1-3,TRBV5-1,CASSQTGGRQSSGNTIYF
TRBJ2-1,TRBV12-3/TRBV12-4,CASSFLAGYSYNEQFF